A single sample is the source of the 18 T cell receptor beta chains below, sequenced in a study of breast tumors, draining lymph nodes, adjacent tissues. The lymph nodes were axillary draining lymph nodes from breast cancer patients. TCRdb called the multiplex PCR reads again in MiXCR, with one record for every CDR3 protein. The sample yields 200,000 to 250,000 distinct CDR3 sequences, less than 45% seen once. Sample: axillary lymph node tissue. Receptors were obtained from a female donor with breast cancer. Some clones in this sample may be carry-over from other donors' samples.

This clonotype was observed at least ten times. CDR3 nucleotide sequence: TGCGCCAGCAGCTCTAGCGGGAGGGCCCTAGAGACCCAGTACTTC. This sequence encodes CASSSSGRALETQYF. The J gene is TRBJ2-5, the V gene TRBV5-1; TRBD2 matches at 12 bases. The CDR3 runs 15 residues. Germline CDR1 and CDR2: SGHRS and YFSETQ. V was pared by 3 bases and J by 4 bases, with 4 bases of the junction left unmatched.

This clonotype was detected a few times. The genes are TRBV19 and TRBJ1-4, with 7 bases fitting TRBD1. The length of the CDR3 is 16 residues. Germline CDR1 reads LNHDA; CDR2 reads SQIVND (reference sequence). V gave up 5 bases and J gave up 0 bases; unmatched junction bases: 6. The CDR3 here is CASSLQGSTTNEKLFF. CDR3 nucleotide sequence: TGTGCCAGTAGTCTACAGGGGAGCACAACTAATGAAAAACTGTTTTTT.

This clonotype was seen once. The rearrangement joins TRBV7-9 to TRBJ2-5; 12 bases match TRBD2. Per germline, CDR1 SEHNR and CDR2 FQNEAQ (reference sequence). CDR3 length equals 17 residues. The V and J ends lost 6 bases and 9 bases, in that order; junction bases with no gene match: 17. Here the CDR3 DNA reads TGTGCCAGCAGTGAATCTAGCGGGGGGGGTTGGCAAGGGCCCCAGTACTTC. Translated: CASSESSGGGWQGPQYF.

The CDR3 DNA follows: TGTGCCAGCAGCAGTAGGTGGAGTAGTGTGGGTGAGCAGTTCTTC. Protein sequence: CASSSRWSSVGEQFF. The rearrangement uses TRBV7-9 and TRBJ2-1; D ambiguous. CDR3 length: 15 amino acids. The V end was cut by 5 bases, the J end by 9 bases, with 20 bases between. Germline-derived CDR1 and CDR2 are SEHNR and FQNEAQ (reference sequence).

As for this clonotype: Possible read error: a much larger clone is one base away. The chain links TRBV5-6 to TRBJ1-2; the D gene is possibly TRBD1 (5 bases). This CDR3 has 12 residues. Germline V gene sequence: CDR1 SGHDT, CDR2 YYEEEE. The CDR3 DNA reads as TGTGCCAGCAGACGGGACCTTTATGGCCACACCTTC. This encodes CASRRDLYGHTF.

This clonotype was detected many times. The chain recombines TRBV6-5 with TRBJ1-6; D is possibly TRBD1 (5 bases). This CDR3 contains 14 residues. Germline CDR1 and CDR2: MNHEY and SVGAGI. Deletions cut 0 bases from V and 9 bases from J, with 9 bases between. The CDR3 DNA reads as TGTGCCAGCAGTTACTCCGGGGCTGGTTCACCCCTCCACTTT. It encodes CASSYSGAGSPLHF.

This clonotype appeared many times. The chain combines TRBV7-2 with TRBJ2-3; no firm D call. The germline V gene encodes CDR1 SGHTA and CDR2 FQGNSA. The V gene lost 5 bases and the J gene lost 2 bases, with 17 bases spanning the gap. This CDR3 has 16 amino acids. DNA for the CDR3: TGTGCCAGCAGCCCCCGCCGAAACTCTTTCACAGATACGCAGTATTTT. Translating gives CASSPRRNSFTDTQYF. The full variable domain, rest sourced from reference TRBV7-2 and TRBJ2-3, is GAGVSQSPSNKVTEKGKDVELRCDPISGHTALYWYRQSLGQGLEFLIYFQGNSAPDKSGLPSDRFSAERTGGSVSTLTIQRTQQEDSAVYLCASSPRRNSFTDTQYFGPGTRLTVL.

To note about this clonotype: A much larger clone lies one base from this, so it may be a read error. In DNA, the CDR3 is TGCAGTGCTCCAGAATTGGGGGCAGTTACAGATACGCAGTATTTT. Its translation: CSAPELGAVTDTQYF. The rearrangement uses TRBV20-1 and TRBJ2-3; D may be TRBD1 (6 bases). The V and J ends lost 5 bases and 3 bases respectively, with 18 bases between them. CDR3 size: 15 residues. Germline V gene data show CDR1 as DFQATT and CDR2 as SNEGSKA (reference sequence).

This clonotype was recorded at least ten times. In DNA, the CDR3 is TGTGCCAGCAGTTTTTCCCCAACCAACAACTATGGCTACACCTTC. Protein: CASSFSPTNNYGYTF. V is TRBV12-3 or TRBV12-4 and J is TRBJ1-2; D is ambiguous. This CDR3 has 15 amino acids. The V end lost 3 bases, the J end lost 2 bases, and 13 bases lay between the germline ends.

This clonotype was observed a handful of times. J is TRBJ2-3 and V is TRBV4-2; D is unclear. V gave up 0 bases and J gave up 2 bases, with 12 bases separating them. CDR1 is LGHNA, CDR2 YNFKEQ, per germline. There are 16 residues in the CDR3. The CDR3 reads CASSQDWPIVTDTQYF. The DNA for the CDR3 is TGTGCCAGCAGCCAAGATTGGCCTATTGTCACAGATACGCAGTATTTT.

This clonotype was seen ten or more times. J is TRBJ2-3 and V is TRBV20-1; tentatively, D is TRBD2 (5 bases). This CDR3 is 15 amino acids long. The V end was cut by 0 bases, the J end by 1 base, with 11 bases between. Germline CDR1 is DFQATT and CDR2 is SNEGSKA (reference sequence). The CDR3 here is CSARDRLAGTDTQYF. The CDR3 DNA follows: TGCAGTGCTAGAGATCGTCTAGCAGGCACAGATACGCAGTATTTT.

The chain uses TRBV2 and TRBJ2-4, with 12 bases matching TRBD2. Germline trimming cut 0 bases from V and 7 bases from J; bases unmatched to any gene: 10. The CDR3 is made up of 18 amino acids. Germline CDR1 SNHLY, CDR2 FYNNEI. This CDR3 is CASSEANELAGGVNIQYF. In DNA form, the CDR3 reads TGTGCCAGCAGTGAAGCCAATGAACTAGCGGGGGGCGTGAACATTCAGTACTTC.

The chain carries TRBV27 and TRBJ1-3; 9 bases are a match to TRBD1. The germline CDR1 and CDR2 sequences are MNHEY and SMNVEV (reference sequence). The length of the CDR3 is 16 residues. With 6 bases clipped from V and 5 bases from J, the junction kept 11 bases outside the gene matches. CDR3 sequence reads: CASRPWGQGTRNTIYF. The DNA of the CDR3 is TGTGCCAGCAGACCCTGGGGACAGGGTACGAGAAACACCATATATTTT.

In its sample, this clonotype was seen many times. The chain employs TRBV28 and TRBJ1-2; tentatively, D is TRBD1 (6 bases). Per germline, CDR1 MDHEN and CDR2 SYDVKM. This CDR3 is built from 12 residues. Trimming took off 10 bases at V and 5 bases at J, with 14 bases between the two ends. The CDR3 sequence: CATLTGRYGYTF. CDR3 sequence (DNA): TGTGCCACCTTGACAGGTCGATATGGCTACACCTTC.

At least ten counts were recorded for this clonotype. The chain joins TRBV5-1 to TRBJ2-5, with no clear D. The CDR3 length is 14 residues. The V end lost 0 bases, the J end lost 2 bases, and 8 bases lay between the germline ends. CDR1 is SGHRS, CDR2 YFSETQ, per germline. CDR3 DNA sequence: TGCGCCAGCAGCTTGGCCCTAATACAAGAGACCCAGTACTTC. Translated, it gives CASSLALIQETQYF.

This clonotype was seen once. A much larger clone lies one base from this, so it may be a read error. The rearrangement joins TRBV12-5 to TRBJ1-2; D ambiguous. The CDR3 covers 11 residues. Germline V lookup: CDR1 LGHNT, CDR2 FRNRAP. V dropped 5 bases and J dropped 12 bases, with 13 bases sitting between them. In nucleotides, the CDR3 is TGTGCTAGTGGTATCTTTTCGGGCCACACCTTC. Protein product: CASGIFSGHTF.

A word on this clonotype: Since the CDR3 does not end with the conserved phenylalanine or tryptophan, this likely comes from a read error. The limits of the CDR3 on the DNA are not certain, so only TCRdb's listed CDR3 is given. The chain recombines TRBV7-6 with TRBJ2-2; the DNA was not compared with TRBD1, the D call given in the table. The CDR3 totals 13 residues, both ends included. Germline values: CDR1 SGHVS, CDR2 FNYEAQ. CDR3 in amino acids: CASGLLTRTGGLA.

This clonotype was counted between two and nine times. The chain employs TRBV3-1 and TRBJ1-2; maybe TRBD1 (6 bases). CDR1 and CDR2 from the germline V gene are LGHDT and YNNKEL (reference sequence). The CDR3 extends over 14 amino acids. Trimming cost V 2 bases and J 2 bases, with 9 bases left between them. The chain's CDR3 is CASSQPTGNYGYTF. CDR3 nucleotides: TGTGCCAGCAGCCAACCGACAGGAAACTATGGCTACACCTTC.